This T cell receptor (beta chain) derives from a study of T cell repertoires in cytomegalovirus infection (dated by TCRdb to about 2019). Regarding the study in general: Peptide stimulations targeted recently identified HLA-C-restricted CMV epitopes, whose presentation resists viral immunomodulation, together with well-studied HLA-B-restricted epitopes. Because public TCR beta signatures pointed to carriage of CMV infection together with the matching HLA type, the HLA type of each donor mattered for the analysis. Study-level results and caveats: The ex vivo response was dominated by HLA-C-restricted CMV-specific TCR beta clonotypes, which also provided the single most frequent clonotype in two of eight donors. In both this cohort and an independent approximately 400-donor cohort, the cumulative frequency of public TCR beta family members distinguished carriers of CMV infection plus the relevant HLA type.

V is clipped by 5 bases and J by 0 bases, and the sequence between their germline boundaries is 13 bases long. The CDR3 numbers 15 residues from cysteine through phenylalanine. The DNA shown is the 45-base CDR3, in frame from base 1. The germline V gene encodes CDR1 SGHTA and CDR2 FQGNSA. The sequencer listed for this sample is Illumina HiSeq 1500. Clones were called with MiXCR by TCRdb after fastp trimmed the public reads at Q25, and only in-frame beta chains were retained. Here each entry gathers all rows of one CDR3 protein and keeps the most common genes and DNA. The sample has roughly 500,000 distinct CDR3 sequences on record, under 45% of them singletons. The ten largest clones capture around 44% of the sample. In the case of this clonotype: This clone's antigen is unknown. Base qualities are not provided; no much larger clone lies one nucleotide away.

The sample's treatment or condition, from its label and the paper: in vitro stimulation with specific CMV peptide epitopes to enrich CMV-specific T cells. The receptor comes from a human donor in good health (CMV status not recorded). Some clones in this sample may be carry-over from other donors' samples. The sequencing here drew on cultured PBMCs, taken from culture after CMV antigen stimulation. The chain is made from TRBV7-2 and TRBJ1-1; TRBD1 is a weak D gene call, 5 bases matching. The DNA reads TGTGCCAGCAGCCAACAGGTTCTGGTGAACACTGAAGCTTTCTTT. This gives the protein CASSQQVLVNTEAFF.